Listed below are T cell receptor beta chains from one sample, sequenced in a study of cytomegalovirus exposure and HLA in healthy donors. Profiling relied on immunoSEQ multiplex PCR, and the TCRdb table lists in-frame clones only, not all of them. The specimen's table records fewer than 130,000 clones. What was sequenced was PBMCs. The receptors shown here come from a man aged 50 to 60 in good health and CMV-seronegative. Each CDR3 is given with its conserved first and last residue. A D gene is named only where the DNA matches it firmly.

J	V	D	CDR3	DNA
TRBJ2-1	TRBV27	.	CASRIERSGYNEQFF	TGTGCCAGCAGAATCGAGCGGTCCGGTTACAATGAGCAGTTCTTC
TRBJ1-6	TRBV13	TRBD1	CASSSSTGGGSPLHF	TGTGCCAGCAGCTCCTCGACAGGGGGGGGTTCACCCCTCCACTTT
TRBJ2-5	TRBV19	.	CASTQNRASQETQYF	TGTGCCAGTACTCAAAACAGGGCCTCTCAAGAGACCCAGTACTTC
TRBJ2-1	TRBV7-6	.	CASSLSSYNEQFF	TGTGCCAGCAGCTTGAGCTCCTACAATGAGCAGTTCTTC
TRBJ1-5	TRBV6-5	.	CASSTAGGGQPQHF	TGTGCCAGCAGTACTGCGGGGGGAGGTCAGCCCCAGCATTTT
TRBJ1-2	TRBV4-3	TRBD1	CASSQERGGLGYTF	TGCGCCAGCAGCCAAGAAAGAGGGGGCCTAGGCTACACCTTC
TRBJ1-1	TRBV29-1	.	CSVVEAKNTEAFF	TGCAGCGTGGTAGAAGCGAAGAACACTGAAGCTTTCTTT
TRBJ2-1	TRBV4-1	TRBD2	CASSQLAARAYNEQFF	TGCGCCAGCAGCCAACTAGCGGCCCGGGCCTACAATGAGCAGTTCTTC
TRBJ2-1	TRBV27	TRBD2	CASSLGRSGGRYEQFF	TGTGCCAGCAGTTTGGGGCGGTCGGGAGGCCGGTATGAGCAGTTCTTC
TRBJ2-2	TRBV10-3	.	CAISEAGRGDTGELFF	TGTGCCATCAGTGAGGCAGGGCGGGGTGACACCGGGGAGCTGTTTTTT
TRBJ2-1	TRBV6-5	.	CASRETGSHEQFF	TGTGCCAGCAGAGAAACAGGGTCTCACGAGCAGTTCTTC
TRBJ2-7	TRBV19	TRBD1	CASSHRDRAHEQYF	TGTGCCAGTAGTCATCGGGACAGGGCCCACGAGCAGTACTTC
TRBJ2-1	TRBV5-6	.	CASSLDAGPLYNEQFF	TGTGCCAGCAGCTTGGACGCGGGACCACTCTACAATGAGCAGTTCTTC
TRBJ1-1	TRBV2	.	CATTRERETEAFF	TGTGCCACCACGAGGGAGAGGGAGACTGAAGCTTTCTTT
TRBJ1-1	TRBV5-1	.	CASSSMVGSLNTEAFF	TGCGCCAGCAGCTCGATGGTGGGTAGCCTGAACACTGAAGCTTTCTTT
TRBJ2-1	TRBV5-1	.	CASSLTKREQFF	TGCGCCAGCAGCTTGACTAAGAGGGAGCAGTTCTTC
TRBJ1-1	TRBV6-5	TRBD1	CASSGTVPNTEAFF	TGTGCCAGCAGTGGGACAGTTCCGAACACTGAAGCTTTCTTT
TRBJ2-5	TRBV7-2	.	CASSLGGWKETQYF	TGTGCCAGCAGCTTAGGGGGCTGGAAGGAGACCCAGTACTTC
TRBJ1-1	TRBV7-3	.	CASSLKGGANTEAFF	TGTGCCAGCAGCTTAAAGGGCGGGGCGAACACTGAAGCTTTCTTT
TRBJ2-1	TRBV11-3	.	CASRRTNNEQFF	TGTGCCAGCAGGCGGACAAATAATGAGCAGTTCTTC
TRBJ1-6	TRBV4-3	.	CASRPTASSSPLHF	TGCGCCAGCAGACCGACAGCGTCGAGTTCACCCCTCCACTTT
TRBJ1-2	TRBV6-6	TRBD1	CASIGTGPNYGYTF	TGTGCCAGCATCGGGACAGGCCCTAACTATGGCTACACCTTC
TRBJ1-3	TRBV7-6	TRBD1	CASSVLGGQGASGNTIYF	TGTGCCAGCAGCGTTCTAGGAGGACAGGGGGCGTCGGGAAACACCATATATTTT
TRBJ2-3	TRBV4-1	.	CASSQRNWGGAGDTQYF	TGCGCCAGCAGCCAAAGGAATTGGGGGGGGGCTGGTGATACGCAGTATTTT
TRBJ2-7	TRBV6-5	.	CASSLSGDRTYEQYF	TGTGCCAGCAGTTTGTCAGGGGATCGGACCTACGAGCAGTACTTC
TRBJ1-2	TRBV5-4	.	CASSGAGWGTINYGYTF	TGTGCCAGCAGCGGGGCGGGGTGGGGGACGATTAACTATGGCTACACCTTC
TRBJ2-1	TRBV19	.	CASSKSGHAVYNEQFF	TGTGCCAGTAGCAAGAGCGGGCATGCCGTTTACAATGAGCAGTTCTTC
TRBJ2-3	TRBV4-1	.	CASSQRGPGVADTQYF	TGCGCCAGCAGCCAAAGGGGCCCCGGCGTCGCAGATACGCAGTATTTT
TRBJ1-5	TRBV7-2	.	CASSLGSQPNQPQHF	TGTGCCAGCAGCTTAGGCTCACAGCCGAATCAGCCCCAGCATTTT
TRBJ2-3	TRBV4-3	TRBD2	CASSQDLLAGTDTQYF	TGCGCCAGCAGCCAAGATCTCCTAGCGGGGACAGATACGCAGTATTTT
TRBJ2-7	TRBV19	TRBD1	CASSTSSQGAYEQYF	TGTGCCAGTAGTACCTCCTCACAGGGGGCCTACGAGCAGTACTTC